Listed below are T cell receptor beta chains from one sample, sequenced in a study of blood T cell repertoires in COVID-19. Profiling relied on immunoSEQ multiplex PCR, and the TCRdb table lists in-frame clones only, not all of them. The data show 200,000 or so clones, with 80% to 85% seen just once and under 5.5% held by the top ten. Sequencing was done on a sample of peripheral blood. The receptors derive from a woman aged 25 to 39 with acute or convalescent COVID-19. The CDR3 runs from the conserved cysteine through the conserved F or W. Each record gives: clone size, V gene, D gene, J gene, CDR3 DNA, CDR3 protein. The D gene is left open where the match is weak. A row's size may be missing; if present it is once, few, many or a size class.

>.|TRBV27|.|TRBJ2-2
TGTGCCAGCACTAGGGGTGGGGAGCTGTTTTTT
CASTRGGELFF
>.|TRBV28|TRBD1|TRBJ1-2
TGTGCCAGCAGTTTTACTCTAACACAGGGGGTCCTTGGCTACACCTTC
CASSFTLTQGVLGYTF
>.|TRBV5-4|.|TRBJ1-2
TGTGCCAGCAGCTTCGGAGGACAGAGAATATATGGCTACACCTTC
CASSFGGQRIYGYTF
>.|TRBV18|TRBD1|TRBJ1-5
TGTGCCAGCTCCTCCCGGGACAGAATTAGCAATCAGCCCCAGCATTTT
CASSSRDRISNQPQHF
>once|TRBV11-3|.|TRBJ2-3
TGTGCCAGCAGCTCTAGAGATACGCAGTATTTT
CASSSRDTQYF
>once|TRBV3-1/TRBV3-2|TRBD1|TRBJ1-5
TGTGCCAGCAGCCGCGGACAGGGGATGTGGTTCAATCAGCCCCAGCATTTT
CASSRGQGMWFNQPQHF
>.|TRBV30|.|TRBJ2-7
TGTGCCTGGAGTACGGGGACATTCTACTACGAGCAGTACTTC
CAWSTGTFYYEQYF
>.|TRBV27|TRBD1|TRBJ1-1
TGTGCCAGCAGCCTCATTTACAGGGGGAAAAACACTGAAGCTTTCTTT
CASSLIYRGKNTEAFF
>.|TRBV30|.|TRBJ2-5
TGTGCCTGGAGTGTACCAAGCGCGGAAGAGACCCAGTACTTC
CAWSVPSAEETQYF
>.|TRBV5-4|.|TRBJ1-1
TGTGCCAGCAGCTTGGCAGGGTGGAACACTGAAGCTTTCTTT
CASSLAGWNTEAFF
>.|TRBV28|.|TRBJ2-3
TGTGCCAGCAGCCGGGGAATACAGGGCGCCCCGGGTCCACGGCACACAGATACGCAGTATTTT
CASSRGIQGAPGPRHTDTQYF
>.|TRBV7-2|.|TRBJ1-5
TGTGCCAGCAGCTTAGGGCAGACAAATCAGCCCCAGCATTTT
CASSLGQTNQPQHF
>.|TRBV15|TRBD1|TRBJ1-3
TGTGCCACCAGCTACCGGACAGGGCCGCCTGGAAACACCATATATTTT
CATSYRTGPPGNTIYF
>.|TRBV9|.|TRBJ2-6
TGTGCCAGCAGCGCGGCAGGGGATGGGAGCTCTGGGGCCAACGTCCTGACTTTC
CASSAAGDGSSGANVLTF
>.|TRBV27|TRBD1|TRBJ2-1
TGTGCCAGCAGTCTCCTTGGGACAGGGGGCGGGTCGGGGGTCAATGAGCAGTTCTTC
CASSLLGTGGGSGVNEQFF
>.|TRBV9|.|TRBJ2-7
TGTGCCAGCAGCGTAGCAGGGGCAAAAGGGCACGAGCAGTACTTC
CASSVAGAKGHEQYF
>.|TRBV15|TRBD2|TRBJ2-7
TGTGCCACCAGCCAGATCCTAGCGGGGGCCTACGAGCAGTACTTC
CATSQILAGAYEQYF
>.|TRBV30|.|TRBJ1-1
TGTGCCTGGAGGGTGGGGGGAGGCGCTTTCTTT
CAWRVGGGAFF
>once|TRBV7-9|.|TRBJ1-1
TGTGCCAGCAGCTTAGTCCCAGAGAACACTGAAGCTTTCTTT
CASSLVPENTEAFF
>once|TRBV25-1|TRBD1|TRBJ2-5
TGTGCCAGCAGTTTGGGGGACAGGGGGCGAGAGACCCAGTACTTC
CASSLGDRGRETQYF
>.|TRBV11-3|.|TRBJ1-6
TGTGCCAGCAGCCTCCGGGGGAATTCACCCCTCCACTTT
CASSLRGNSPLHF
>.|TRBV28|TRBD1|TRBJ1-2
TGTGCCAGCAGTTTCCCCGGACAGGTCTTCGGCTACACCTTC
CASSFPGQVFGYTF
>.|TRBV6-5|.|TRBJ1-1
TGTGCCAGCAGTCCCCGAGAGGATGGCACTGAAGCTTTCTTT
CASSPREDGTEAFF
>.|TRBV3-1/TRBV3-2|TRBD2|TRBJ2-1
TGTGCCAGCAGCCTACTAGCGGGTAGGGTTGAGCAGTTCTTC
CASSLLAGRVEQFF
>.|TRBV4-2|TRBD1|TRBJ1-5
TGTGCCAGCAGCCGATTGACAGGGGCGGATCAGCCCCAGCATTTT
CASSRLTGADQPQHF
>.|TRBV14|.|TRBJ1-1
TGTGCCAGCAGCCCACAAACCGGTAGGGGGAGTGAAGCTTTCTTT
CASSPQTGRGSEAFF
>.|TRBV28|TRBD1|TRBJ1-5
TGTGCCAGCAGTTTGGCGAGGGGGCGCAATCAGCCCCAGCATTTT
CASSLARGRNQPQHF
>.|TRBV2|.|TRBJ2-7
TGTGCCAGCAGTGATGGGGGCCTCTCCTACGAGCAGTACTTC
CASSDGGLSYEQYF
>.|TRBV19|.|TRBJ1-4
TGTGCCAGTAGTCCCTGGACAGCCTTACGAGAAAAACTGTTTTTT
CASSPWTALREKLFF
>.|TRBV7-2|.|TRBJ1-2
TGTGCCAGCAGCCTCATGGGAGGGGTCTATGGCTACACCTTC
CASSLMGGVYGYTF
>.|TRBV5-6|.|TRBJ2-7
TGTGCCAGCAGCTTAGGGGGTCCATCCTACGAGCAGTACTTC
CASSLGGPSYEQYF
>.|TRBV28|.|TRBJ1-1
TGTGCCAGCAGTTTCCGGGTTCGCACTGAAGCTTTCTTT
CASSFRVRTEAFF
>.|TRBV19|.|TRBJ1-3
TGTGCCAGTAGTATCTCTTCTACAGGGGGAAACACCATATATTTT
CASSISSTGGNTIYF
>.|TRBV18|.|TRBJ2-2
TGTGCCAGCTCACGTCTCTCGCGGGGGCAGAACACCGGGGAGCTGTTTTTT
CASSRLSRGQNTGELFF
>.|TRBV15|.|TRBJ2-5
TGTGCCACCAGCCCCGCCCTGGACGGGATAAGAGACCAGTACTTC
CATSPALDGIRDQYF
>.|TRBV6-4|TRBD1|TRBJ2-3
TGTGCCAGCAGTGACTGGGACAGGGAAGGGGGCACAGATACGCAGTATTTT
CASSDWDREGGTDTQYF
>.|TRBV10-2|TRBD2|TRBJ2-1
TGCGCCGGTACAGCGGGGGGCTACAATGAGCAGTTCTTC
CAGTAGGYNEQFF
>.|TRBV29-1|TRBD1|TRBJ2-1
TGCAGCGTTGAATCTGGGACAGATAATGAGCAGTTCTTC
CSVESGTDNEQFF
>.|TRBV6-2/TRBV6-3|TRBD1|TRBJ1-4
TGTGCCAGCAGTTACTCCGGGACAGGGATTGAAAAACTGTTTTTT
CASSYSGTGIEKLFF
>few|TRBV9|TRBD2|TRBJ2-5
TGTGCCAGCAGCGTAGCTACTAGCGGGGGGACCCAGTACTTC
CASSVATSGGTQYF
>few|TRBV5-1|.|TRBJ2-3
TGCGCCAGCGGCCGGGGTGAGGTGAGAGATACGCAGTATTTT
CASGRGEVRDTQYF
>.|TRBV30|TRBD1|TRBJ1-5
TGTGCCTGGGCGGGACAGGGGGTCAATCAGCCCCAGCATTTT
CAWAGQGVNQPQHF
>few|TRBV5-1|.|TRBJ2-7
TGCGCCAGCAGCCATTTCGGACAGAATTTTTACGAGCAGTACTTC
CASSHFGQNFYEQYF
>once|TRBV5-6|.|TRBJ2-1
TGTGCCAGCAGTCCCTGGGCGGGCGATTACAATGAGCAGTTCTTC
CASSPWAGDYNEQFF
>.|TRBV7-2|TRBD1|TRBJ1-5
TGTGCCAGCAGCACGGACAGGGGCGATCAGCCCCAGCATTTT
CASSTDRGDQPQHF
>.|TRBV7-2|.|TRBJ2-7
TGTGCCAGCAGCTTAGTGGGTCAGGGAACCTACGAGCAGTACTTC
CASSLVGQGTYEQYF
>.|TRBV14|.|TRBJ1-3
TGTGCCAGCAGCCAGAGAACAGGAACTACCGGAAACACCATATATTTT
CASSQRTGTTGNTIYF
>.|TRBV27|.|TRBJ1-6
TGTGCCAGCAGTTTTGCAGGGGCAAGTTCACCCCTCCACTTT
CASSFAGASSPLHF
>.|TRBV29-1|.|TRBJ1-1
TGCAGCGTTGGACAGATAAACACTGAAGCTTTCTTT
CSVGQINTEAFF
>.|TRBV5-1|.|TRBJ2-5
TGCGCCAGCAGCTTGGTTCCGGGGTCGCAGGAGACCCAGTACTTC
CASSLVPGSQETQYF
>.|TRBV30|.|TRBJ1-2
TGTGCCTGGGGCATCAATGGCTACACCTTC
CAWGINGYTF
>.|TRBV18|.|TRBJ1-2
TGTGCCAGCTCACCCAAAAGGGGCGGCTACACCTTC
CASSPKRGGYTF
>.|TRBV19|.|TRBJ1-1
TGTGCCAGTAGTATAGGGGCAGGGTCCACTGAAGCTTTCTTT
CASSIGAGSTEAFF
>once|TRBV2|.|TRBJ1-1
TGTGCCAGCAGTGAAGATGGGGGGAAACACACTGAAGCTTTCTTT
CASSEDGGKHTEAFF